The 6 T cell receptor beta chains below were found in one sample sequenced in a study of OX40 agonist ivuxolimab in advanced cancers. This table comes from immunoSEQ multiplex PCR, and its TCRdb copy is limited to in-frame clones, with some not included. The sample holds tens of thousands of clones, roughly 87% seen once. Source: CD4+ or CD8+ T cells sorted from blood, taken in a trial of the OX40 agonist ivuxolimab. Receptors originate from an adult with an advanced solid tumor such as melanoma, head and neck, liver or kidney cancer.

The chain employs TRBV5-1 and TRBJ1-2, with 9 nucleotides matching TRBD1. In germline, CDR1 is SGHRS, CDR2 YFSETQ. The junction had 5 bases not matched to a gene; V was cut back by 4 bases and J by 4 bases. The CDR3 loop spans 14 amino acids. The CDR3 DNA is TGCGCCAGCAGCCGGGACAGGGACGGCTATGGCTACACCTTC. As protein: CASSRDRDGYGYTF.

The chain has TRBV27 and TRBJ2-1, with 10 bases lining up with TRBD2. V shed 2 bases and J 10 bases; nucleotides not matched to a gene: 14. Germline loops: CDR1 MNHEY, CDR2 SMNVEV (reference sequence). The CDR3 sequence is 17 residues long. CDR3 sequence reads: CASSLGVGAGGPGEQFF. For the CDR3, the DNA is TGTGCCAGCAGTTTAGGGGTCGGAGCGGGGGGGCCCGGGGAGCAGTTCTTC.

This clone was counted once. CDR3 loop: CASRATGYSNQPQHF. In nucleotides, the CDR3 is TGTGCCAGCAGGGCGACAGGTTATAGCAATCAGCCCCAGCATTTT. The rearrangement links TRBV2 to TRBJ1-5; the D gene is possibly TRBD1 (6 bases). The CDR3 is 15 amino acids. Per germline, CDR1 SNHLY and CDR2 FYNNEI. V shed 6 bases and J shed 0 bases, with 12 bases lying between them.

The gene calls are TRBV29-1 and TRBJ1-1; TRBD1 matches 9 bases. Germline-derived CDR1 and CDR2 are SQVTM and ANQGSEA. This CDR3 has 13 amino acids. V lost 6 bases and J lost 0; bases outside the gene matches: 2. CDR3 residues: CSVGDRVNTEAFF. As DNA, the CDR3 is TGCAGCGTGGGGGACAGGGTGAACACTGAAGCTTTCTTT.

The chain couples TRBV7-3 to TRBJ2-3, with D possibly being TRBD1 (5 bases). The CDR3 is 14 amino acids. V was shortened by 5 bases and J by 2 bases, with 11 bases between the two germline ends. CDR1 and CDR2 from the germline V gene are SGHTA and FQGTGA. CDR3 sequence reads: CASSQDSATDTQYF. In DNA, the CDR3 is TGTGCCAGCAGCCAAGACAGTGCCACAGATACGCAGTATTTT.

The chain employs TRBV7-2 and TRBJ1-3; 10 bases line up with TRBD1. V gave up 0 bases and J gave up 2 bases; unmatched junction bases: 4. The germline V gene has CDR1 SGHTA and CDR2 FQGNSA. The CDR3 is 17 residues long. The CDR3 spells CASSLAGTGAAGNTIYF. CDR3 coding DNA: TGTGCCAGCAGCTTAGCGGGGACAGGGGCTGCTGGAAACACCATATATTTT.